Sequencing of this TCR beta chain was carried out in a study of Graves' ophthalmopathy and Graves' hyperthyroidism. As for the study in general: Investigators collected peripheral blood at initial diagnosis, before any treatment was given.

V lost 1 base and J 2 bases, leaving 21 bases between the germline ends. The CDR3 sequence is 18 residues long. Germline V gives CDR1 SGHTA, CDR2 FQGNSA. Someone took the PBMCs out of approximately 9.2 ml of fresh peripheral blood. Researchers took RNA transcripts and amplified TCR beta CDR3 regions from them. HTBI primers primed a first-round RT-PCR, and a second-round multiplex PCR followed. TCRdb passed the multiplex PCR reads through MiXCR, listing each CDR3 protein once. The profile covers about 740,000 distinct CDR3 sequences, with roughly 41% appearing a single time and 44% taken by the ten largest.

The V and J genes are TRBV7-2 and TRBJ2-7, with TRBD1 as a possible D gene (6 bases). The sample was peripheral blood. The clonotype originates from an adult man with Graves' ophthalmopathy. The CDR3 bases are TGTGCCAGCAGCTTAGTGGGGGCAGGGTGGTCTGGGGCCTACGAGCAGTACTTC. Protein: CASSLVGAGWSGAYEQYF.